One sample yielded the 25 T cell receptor beta chains listed below, sequenced in a study of cytomegalovirus exposure and HLA in healthy donors (dated by TCRdb to about 2017). Receptor libraries were prepared by the immunoSEQ multiplex PCR assay. For the multiplex PCR, a mixture combining 60 forward primers for TCR Vbeta segments and 13 reverse primers for TCR Jbeta segments was used. Held by TCRdb, this immuneACCESS table contains in-frame sequences only and omits some clones. Under half of the omission traces to an unresolved V gene where checked; the cause of the rest is unknown. Recorded for this sample are roughly 150,000 clones; 60% to 80% of them occurred a single time. More than 1.4% of the sample is taken by the ten largest. Sample: PBMCs. The receptor source for this set is a male donor in good health and CMV-seronegative.

The genes are TRBV5-1 and TRBJ2-3; TRBD1 aligns across 7 bases. The CDR3 spans 14 residues. Germline CDR1 reads SGHRS; CDR2 reads YFSETQ. The trim removed 5 bases at V and 4 bases at J, leaving 7 bases unmatched. CDR3 region: CASRLGGRADTQYF. The CDR3 nucleotides are TGCGCCAGCAGGTTAGGGGGCCGGGCAGATACGCAGTATTTT.

This chain uses TRBV9 with TRBJ2-7, with D possibly being TRBD1 (5 bases). The germline gives CDR1 SGDLS, CDR2 YYNGEE. The CDR3 totals 14 residues. Trimming removed 0 bases from V and 6 bases from J, with 13 bases in between. CDR3 nucleotide sequence: TGTGCCAGCAGCGTAGCAATTTGGGGCCCCGAGCAGTACTTC. This gives the protein CASSVAIWGPEQYF.

This chain uses TRBV6-1 with TRBJ1-5, with 9 positions matching TRBD1. CDR3 length: 14 residues. CDR1 MNHNS and CDR2 SASEGT come from the germline V gene. V shed 3 bases and J 6 bases; nucleotides not matched to a gene: 3. CDR3 in DNA: TGTGCCAGCAGTGAGGGACAGGGAGGTCAGCCCCAGCATTTT. This gives the protein CASSEGQGGQPQHF.

The chain employs TRBV4-1 and TRBJ1-2; D perhaps matches TRBD1 (5 bases). The V and J ends lost 1 base and 7 bases respectively, with 16 bases between them. CDR3 length: 15 residues. CDR1 is MGHRA, CDR2 YSYEKL, per germline. CDR3 in amino acids: CASSQGLMGLSGYTF. CDR3 sequence (DNA): TGCGCCAGCAGCCAAGGCCTCATGGGGCTAAGTGGCTACACCTTC.

The sample holds one count of this clone. Other DNA sequences of this sample code for an identical CDR3. The chain uses TRBV7-3 and TRBJ2-5; perhaps TRBD2 as D (5 bases). This CDR3 contains 13 residues. Germline CDR1 and CDR2: SGHTA and FQGTGA. V was cut by 2 bases and J by 4 bases, with 8 bases left in between. The CDR3 here is CASSLREGETQYF. The CDR3 region has the DNA TGTGCCAGCAGCTTACGGGAAGGAGAGACCCAGTACTTC.

This rearrangement joins TRBV5-4 to TRBJ2-1; 9 nucleotides align to TRBD2. CDR3 size: 15 residues. Trimming took 4 bases from V and 8 from J; bases not matched to a gene: 10. Germline CDR1 SGHNT, CDR2 YYREEE (reference sequence). The CDR3 loop is CASSHGTSSVDEQFF. The CDR3 region has the DNA TGTGCCAGCAGCCACGGGACTAGCTCTGTCGATGAGCAGTTCTTC. The variable domain in full, with the rest retrieved from reference TRBV5-4 and TRBJ2-1, is ETGVTQSPTHLIKTRGQQVTLRCSSQSGHNTVSWYQQALGQGPQFIFQYYREEENGRGNFPPRFSGLQFPNYSSELNVNALELDDSALYLCASSHGTSSVDEQFFGPGTRLTVL.

This clone was counted once. The rearrangement uses TRBV2 and TRBJ1-2; possible D gene TRBD1, 6 bases. Trimming removed 3 bases at V and 0 bases at J, with 14 bases between. Germline CDR1 SNHLY, CDR2 FYNNEI. CDR3 size: 16 residues. The DNA for the CDR3 is TGTGCCAGCAGTGAGGACAGTGCGTCACCTAACTATGGCTACACCTTC. Its protein is CASSEDSASPNYGYTF. The full variable domain, completed using reference TRBV2 and TRBJ1-2, is EPEVTQTPSHQVTQMGQEVILRCVPISNHLYFYWYRQILGQKVEFLVSFYNNEISEKSEIFDDQFSVERPDGSNFTLKIRSTKLEDSAMYFCASSEDSASPNYGYTFGSGTRLTVV.

The chain uses TRBV6-5 and TRBJ2-7; 10 nucleotides align to TRBD2. Germline CDR1 MNHEY, CDR2 SVGAGI. Trimming at V came to 4 bases and at J to 3 bases, leaving 3 bases not matched to a gene. The CDR3 consists of 14 residues. The CDR3, as DNA: TGTGCCAGCAGTTCAGCGGGAGGGGTCTACGAGCAGTACTTC. Protein product: CASSSAGGVYEQYF.

This clone showed up just once. The chain couples TRBV5-1 to TRBJ2-7; weak D call: TRBD2 (5 bases). Germline values: CDR1 SGHRS, CDR2 YFSETQ. The V gene lost 0 bases and the J gene lost 0 bases, with 7 bases spanning the gap. The CDR3 extends over 14 amino acids. In nucleotides, the CDR3 is TGCGCCAGCAGCTTGGAGCGGAGCTCCTACGAGCAGTACTTC. Encoded protein: CASSLERSSYEQYF.

The chain combines TRBV5-1 with TRBJ2-5; D might be TRBD2 (6 bases). The germline V gene encodes CDR1 SGHRS and CDR2 YFSETQ. The CDR3 has 14 residues. Trimming cost V 5 bases and J 1 base, with 12 bases left between them. The CDR3 reads CASSRDWSQETQYF. In nucleotides, the CDR3 is TGCGCCAGCAGTCGGGACTGGTCCCAAGAGACCCAGTACTTC.

This clone turned up a few times. This rearrangement joins TRBV6-5 to TRBJ1-2; possible D gene TRBD1, 5 bases. Germline V gene data show CDR1 as MNHEY and CDR2 as SVGAGI. The CDR3 extends over 15 amino acids. V lost 2 bases to trimming and J lost 5 bases, with 15 bases between them. This CDR3 is CASSYASGERYGYTF. CDR3 sequence (DNA): TGTGCCAGCAGTTACGCCTCGGGGGAGAGGTATGGCTACACCTTC.

The chain has TRBV19 and TRBJ2-7; perhaps TRBD2 as D (5 bases). The ends were cut back, 7 bases at V and 6 bases at J, with 19 bases in the middle. The CDR3 loop spans 14 amino acids. The germline CDR1 and CDR2 sequences are LNHDA and SQIVND (reference sequence). The CDR3 bases are TGTGCCAGTACCTCAGCGGTACACCGTGGCGAGCAGTACTTC. Protein: CASTSAVHRGEQYF. Based on the CDR3 plus reference TRBV19 and TRBJ2-7, the full variable domain is DGGITQSPKYLFRKEGQNVTLSCEQNLNHDAMYWYRQDPGQGLRLIYYSQIVNDFQKGDIAEGYSVSREKKESFPLTVTSAQKNPTAFYLCASTSAVHRGEQYFGPGTRLTVT.

Comment on this clone: Germline is not matched at one junction end, which may reflect a read error. V usage is TRBV7-9 and J usage is TRBJ1-2; D gene unclear. Germline V gene sequence: CDR1 SEHNR, CDR2 FQNEAQ (reference sequence). The CDR3 runs 13 residues. The CDR3 loop is CASSFPPHYGYTF. The DNA for the CDR3 is TGTGCCAGCAGCTTCCCTCCCCACTACGGCTACACCTTC.

The V call is TRBV7-9, the J call TRBJ2-7; D remains ambiguous. The CDR3 runs 12 residues. Germline V lookup: CDR1 SEHNR, CDR2 FQNEAQ (reference sequence). Trimming cost V 4 bases and J 4 bases, with 8 bases left between them. This CDR3 reads CASSSNRYEQYF. CDR3 bases: TGTGCCAGCAGCTCTAACAGATACGAGCAGTACTTC.

The V call is TRBV9, the J call TRBJ2-2, with 7 bases identical to TRBD1. This CDR3 spans 16 amino acids. The ends lost 4 bases at V and 2 bases at J; junction bases unmatched: 8. Germline V gives CDR1 SGDLS, CDR2 YYNGEE. CDR3 nucleotides: TGTGCCAGCAGCTCCGCGACAGGGCCTAACACCGGGGAGCTGTTTTTT. It is translated as CASSSATGPNTGELFF.

V is TRBV5-4 and J is TRBJ2-1, with unresolved D. Germline CDR1 SGHNT, CDR2 YYREEE (reference sequence). Trimming removed 4 bases at V and 0 bases at J, with 14 bases between. There are 16 residues in the CDR3. In DNA, the CDR3 is TGTGCCAGCAGCCCCAGGTCCCCGAGCTCCTACAATGAGCAGTTCTTC. It yields the protein CASSPRSPSSYNEQFF.

The chain recombines TRBV7-9 with TRBJ2-7, with 9 bases that match TRBD1. The CDR3 extends over 14 amino acids. Germline lookup yields CDR1 SEHNR and CDR2 FQNEAQ (reference sequence). After removal of 2 bases from V and 7 bases from J, the junction contained 6 bases not matched to a gene. CDR3 coding DNA: TGTGCCAGCAGCTTAAGACAGGGGGTGGGAGAGCAGTACTTC. This encodes CASSLRQGVGEQYF.

CDR3 amino acids: CASRVQGNTEAFF. The CDR3 DNA reads as TGCGCCAGCAGGGTTCAGGGGAACACTGAAGCTTTCTTT. The chain joins TRBV5-1 to TRBJ1-1; perhaps TRBD1 as D (5 bases). V lost 5 bases, J lost 1 base, and 9 bases lay in between. The CDR3 consists of 13 residues. Germline V gene lookup returns CDR1 SGHRS and CDR2 YFSETQ. Drawing the rest from reference TRBV5-1 and TRBJ1-1, the complete variable domain is KAGVTQTPRYLIKTRGQQVTLSCSPISGHRSVSWYQQTPGQGLQFLFEYFSETQRNKGNFPGRFSGRQFSNSRSEMNVSTLELGDSALYLCASRVQGNTEAFFGQGTRLTVV.

The CDR3 is CASSYQQGLGNTIYF. CDR3 DNA sequence: TGTGCCAGCAGTTATCAACAGGGTCTTGGTAACACCATATATTTT. This chain connects TRBV6-5 to TRBJ1-3; the D gene is possibly TRBD1 (6 bases). Germline loops: CDR1 MNHEY, CDR2 SVGAGI. CDR3 length: 15 residues. V was trimmed by 3 bases and J by 7 bases, leaving 16 bases between them.

V is TRBV21-1 and J is TRBJ2-2; TRBD1 reflects the table's D call only, with no check against the DNA. TRBV21-1 is deemed a pseudogene. This CDR3 spans 22 amino acids. As DNA, the CDR3 is TGTGCCAGCAGCATGGGGACCGGGACAGGGGGACCACGAGACGCGAACACCGGGGAGCTGTTTTTT. Residues: CASSMGTGTGGPRDANTGELFF.

This clone has just one count. The chain is built from TRBV6-6 and TRBJ2-1, with D possibly being TRBD2 (5 bases). The CDR3 loop spans 16 amino acids. Germline V lookup: CDR1 MNHNY, CDR2 SVGAGI (reference sequence). Trimming stripped 5 bases from V and 0 bases from J, with 14 bases between. The CDR3 spells CASSQRLAHSYNEQFF. CDR3 DNA: TGTGCCAGCAGTCAAAGGTTAGCGCACTCCTACAATGAGCAGTTCTTC.

The CDR3 coding sequence is TGTGCCACCAGCATCCGGGACAGGGGCCACGAGCAGTACTTC. Protein: CATSIRDRGHEQYF. The chain links TRBV15 to TRBJ2-7; 10 bases agree with TRBD1. The length of the CDR3 is 14 residues. The germline V gene has CDR1 LNHNV and CDR2 YYDKDF (reference sequence). Germline trimming cut 4 bases from V and 5 bases from J; bases unmatched to any gene: 5.

The table lists this clone with a few counts. V usage is TRBV7-9 and J usage is TRBJ1-2; 9 nucleotides line up with TRBD1. CDR3 length: 16 amino acids. The J segment lost 8 bases and the V segment lost 5 bases, leaving 15 bases of the junction unmatched. Per the germline V gene, CDR1 is SEHNR and CDR2 is FQNEAQ (reference sequence). CDR3 sequence: CASSPSLRQGEKGYTF. The CDR3 DNA sequence: TGTGCCAGCAGCCCGTCCTTGAGACAGGGGGAAAAAGGCTACACCTTC.

The V and J genes are TRBV6-5 and TRBJ2-1; 13 nucleotides align to TRBD2. J gave up 4 bases and V 5 bases, and 2 bases lay outside the gene matches. The V gene's germline CDR1 is MNHEY and CDR2 SVGAGI. The CDR3 is made up of 15 amino acids. Here the CDR3 reads CASSPTSGGYNEQFF. As DNA, the CDR3 is TGTGCCAGCAGTCCGACTAGCGGGGGGTACAATGAGCAGTTCTTC.

The rearrangement links TRBV6-5 to TRBJ1-3; a weak D match, TRBD1 (6 bases). V was cut by 7 bases and J by 2 bases, with 12 bases left in between. Germline V gene lookup returns CDR1 MNHEY and CDR2 SVGAGI. CDR3 length equals 14 residues. CDR3 region: CASTRTAPGNTIYF. The CDR3 DNA is TGTGCCAGCACCCGGACAGCCCCTGGAAACACCATATATTTT.